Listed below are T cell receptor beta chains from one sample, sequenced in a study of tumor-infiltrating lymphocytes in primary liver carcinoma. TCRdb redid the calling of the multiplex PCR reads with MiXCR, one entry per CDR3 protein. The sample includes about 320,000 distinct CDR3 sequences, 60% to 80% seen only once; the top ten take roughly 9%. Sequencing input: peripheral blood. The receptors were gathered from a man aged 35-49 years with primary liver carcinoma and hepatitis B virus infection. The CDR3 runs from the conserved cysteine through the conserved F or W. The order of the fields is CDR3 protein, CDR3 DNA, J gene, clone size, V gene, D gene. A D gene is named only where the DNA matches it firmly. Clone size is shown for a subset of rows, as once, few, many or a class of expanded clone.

CDR3aa: CASSRRTSGSNEQYF
CDR3nt: TGTGCCAGCAGTCGTAGGACTAGCGGGAGCAATGAGCAGTACTTC
j_gene: TRBJ2-7
abundance: few
v_gene: TRBV11-1
d_gene: TRBD2

CDR3aa: CASGESGTDYEQYF
CDR3nt: TGCGCCAGCGGTGAGTCGGGCACGGACTACGAGCAGTACTTC
j_gene: TRBJ2-7
abundance: NA
v_gene: TRBV10-1
d_gene: NA

CDR3aa: CARSLLGTGDANTEAFF
CDR3nt: TGTGCCAGGAGCTTACTCGGGACAGGGGACGCGAACACTGAAGCTTTCTTT
j_gene: TRBJ1-1
abundance: NA
v_gene: TRBV11-2
d_gene: TRBD1

CDR3aa: CSSSLGPKTQYF
CDR3nt: TGTTCCAGCAGCTTGGGGCCAAAGACCCAGTACTTC
j_gene: TRBJ2-5
abundance: NA
v_gene: TRBV5-4
d_gene: NA

CDR3aa: CASSEEGSSYNGQFF
CDR3nt: TGTGCCAGCAGTGAAGAAGGCAGCTCCTACAATGGGCAGTTCTTC
j_gene: TRBJ2-1
abundance: NA
v_gene: TRBV6-1
d_gene: NA

CDR3aa: CSVDRGKRANEQSF
CDR3nt: TGCAGCGTTGATAGGGGGAAGAGGGCCAATGAGCAGTCCTTC
j_gene: TRBJ2-1
abundance: NA
v_gene: TRBV29-1
d_gene: NA

CDR3aa: CASSLAMGSTGELFF
CDR3nt: TGCGCCAGCAGCTTGGCCATGGGGAGCACCGGGGAGCTGTTTTTT
j_gene: TRBJ2-2
abundance: NA
v_gene: TRBV5-1
d_gene: NA

CDR3aa: CASSSSPGQSYEQYF
CDR3nt: TGTGCCAGCAGCTCAAGTCCGGGACAGTCCTACGAGCAGTACTTC
j_gene: TRBJ2-7
abundance: NA
v_gene: TRBV7-8
d_gene: TRBD1

CDR3aa: CAGISDGAISYNEQFF
CDR3nt: TGCGCCGGTATTTCAGACGGGGCAATCTCCTACAATGAGCAGTTCTTC
j_gene: TRBJ2-1
abundance: once
v_gene: TRBV5-1
d_gene: NA

CDR3aa: CASSLGTGGRETQYF
CDR3nt: TGTGCCAGCAGCTTAGGTACAGGGGGCCGGGAGACCCAGTACTTC
j_gene: TRBJ2-5
abundance: NA
v_gene: TRBV5-5
d_gene: TRBD1

CDR3aa: CASLQEYTDTQYF
CDR3nt: TGTGCCAGCCTCCAGGAATACACAGATACGCAGTATTTT
j_gene: TRBJ2-3
abundance: NA
v_gene: TRBV2
d_gene: NA

CDR3aa: CASSLGAGNGTQYF
CDR3nt: TGTGCCAGCAGCTTAGGGGCTGGAAACGGGACCCAGTACTTC
j_gene: TRBJ2-5
abundance: NA
v_gene: TRBV11-3
d_gene: NA

CDR3aa: CASSLGGGTQPQHF
CDR3nt: TGTGCCAGCAGCTTAGGGGGAGGTACTCAGCCCCAGCATTTT
j_gene: TRBJ1-5
abundance: NA
v_gene: TRBV7-9
d_gene: NA

CDR3aa: CAWSRDQETQYF
CDR3nt: TGTGCCTGGAGCCGGGACCAAGAGACCCAGTACTTC
j_gene: TRBJ2-5
abundance: NA
v_gene: TRBV30
d_gene: NA

CDR3aa: CASSLARNMNTEAFF
CDR3nt: TGTGCCAGCAGCTTGGCCAGGAATATGAACACTGAAGCTTTCTTT
j_gene: TRBJ1-1
abundance: NA
v_gene: TRBV5-4
d_gene: NA

CDR3aa: CASGQIFYGYTF
CDR3nt: TGTGCCAGCGGACAGATCTTCTATGGCTACACCTTC
j_gene: TRBJ1-2
abundance: NA
v_gene: TRBV6-1
d_gene: NA

CDR3aa: CASSSRELADTQYF
CDR3nt: TGTGCCAGCAGCTCAAGGGAGCTGGCAGATACGCAGTATTTT
j_gene: TRBJ2-3
abundance: NA
v_gene: TRBV11-1
d_gene: NA

CDR3aa: CASSSRDNYEQYF
CDR3nt: TGTGCCAGTAGTTCCCGGGACAACTACGAGCAGTACTTC
j_gene: TRBJ2-7
abundance: NA
v_gene: TRBV19
d_gene: NA

CDR3aa: CASSERWHEQYF
CDR3nt: TGTGCCAGCAGTGAAAGATGGCACGAGCAGTATTTC
j_gene: TRBJ2-7
abundance: NA
v_gene: TRBV6-1
d_gene: NA